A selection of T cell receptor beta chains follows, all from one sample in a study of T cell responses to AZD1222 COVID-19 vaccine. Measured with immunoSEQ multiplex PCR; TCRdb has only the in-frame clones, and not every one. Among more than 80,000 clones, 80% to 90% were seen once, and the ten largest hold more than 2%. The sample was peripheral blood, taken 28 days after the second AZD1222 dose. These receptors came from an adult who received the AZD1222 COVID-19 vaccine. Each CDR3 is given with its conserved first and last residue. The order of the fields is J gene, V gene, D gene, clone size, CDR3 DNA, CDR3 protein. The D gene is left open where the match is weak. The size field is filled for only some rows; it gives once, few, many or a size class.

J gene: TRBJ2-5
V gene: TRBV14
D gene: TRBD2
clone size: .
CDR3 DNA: TGTGCCAGCAGCGAAGGGACTAGCCAAGAGACCCAGTACTTC
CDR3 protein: CASSEGTSQETQYF

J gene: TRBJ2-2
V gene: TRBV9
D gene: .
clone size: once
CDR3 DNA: TGTGCCAGCAGCGTAGAACTAGCCACCGGGGAGCTGTTTTTT
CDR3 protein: CASSVELATGELFF

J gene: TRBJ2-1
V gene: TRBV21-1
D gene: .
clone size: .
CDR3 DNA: TGTGCCAGCAGTCTACAGGGGCCCAAGAGTTTGTTCTTC
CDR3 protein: CASSLQGPKSLFF

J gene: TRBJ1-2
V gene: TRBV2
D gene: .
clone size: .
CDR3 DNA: TGTGCCAGCAGCGGACAGTTATTCTATGGCTACACCTTC
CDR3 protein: CASSGQLFYGYTF

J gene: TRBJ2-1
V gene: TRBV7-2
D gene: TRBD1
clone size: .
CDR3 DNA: TGTGCACTAGGGACAGGGGTTCGCGATGAGCAGTTCTTC
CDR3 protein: CALGTGVRDEQFF

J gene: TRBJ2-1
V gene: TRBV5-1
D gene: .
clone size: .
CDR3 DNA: TGCGCCAGCAGCAGCCCAAAACCGGGGGAGCAGTTCTTC
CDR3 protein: CASSSPKPGEQFF

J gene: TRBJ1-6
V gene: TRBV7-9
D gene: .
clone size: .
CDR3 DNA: TGTGCCAGCAGCTCCTTCCAGGGTTTGGATTCACCCCTCCACTTT
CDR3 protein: CASSSFQGLDSPLHF

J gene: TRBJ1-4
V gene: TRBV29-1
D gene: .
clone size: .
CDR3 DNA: TGCAGCGCCCAATGGCGGGAACGAGGGGCCAGTGAAAAACTGTTTTTT
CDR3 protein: CSAQWRERGASEKLFF

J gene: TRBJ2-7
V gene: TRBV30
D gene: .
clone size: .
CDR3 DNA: TGTGCCTGGAGTGTGGGGCCCTCGGGGTACGAGCAGTACTTC
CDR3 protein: CAWSVGPSGYEQYF

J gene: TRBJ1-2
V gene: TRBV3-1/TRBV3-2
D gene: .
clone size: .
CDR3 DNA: TGTGCCAGCAGCCAAGATCGGGGGACGGACTATGGCTACACCTTC
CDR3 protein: CASSQDRGTDYGYTF

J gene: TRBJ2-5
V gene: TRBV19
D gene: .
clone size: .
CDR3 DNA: TGTGCCAGTAGTTACAGTGGACAACGAGAGACCCAGTACTTC
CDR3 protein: CASSYSGQRETQYF

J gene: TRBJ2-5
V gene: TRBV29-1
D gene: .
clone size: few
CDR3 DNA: TGCAGCGTTTTGGGGCGGCAAGAGACCCAGTACTTC
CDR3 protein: CSVLGRQETQYF

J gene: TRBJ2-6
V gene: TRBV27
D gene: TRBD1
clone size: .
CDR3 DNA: TGTGCCAGCAGTACAGGGGCTGGGGCCAACGTCCTGACTTTC
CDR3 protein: CASSTGAGANVLTF

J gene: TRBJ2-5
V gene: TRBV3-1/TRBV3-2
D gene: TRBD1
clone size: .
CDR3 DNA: TGTGCCAGCAGCCGCGAAGGGGGCGGAGAGACCCAGTACTTC
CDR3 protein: CASSREGGGETQYF

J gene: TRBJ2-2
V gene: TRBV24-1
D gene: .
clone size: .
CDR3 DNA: TGTGCCACCAGTGGGCACTATTACACCGGGGAGCTGTTTTTT
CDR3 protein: CATSGHYYTGELFF

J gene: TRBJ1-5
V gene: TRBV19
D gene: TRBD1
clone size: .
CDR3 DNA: TGTGCCAGTAGTCTGATGGGGACAGGGGCTACCAATCAGCCCCAGCATTTT
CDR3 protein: CASSLMGTGATNQPQHF

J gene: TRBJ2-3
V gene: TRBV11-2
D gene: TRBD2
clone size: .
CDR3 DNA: TGTGCCAGCAGCCCGACCGGGACTAGCGGTCCCCAGGCAGATACGCAGTATTTT
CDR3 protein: CASSPTGTSGPQADTQYF

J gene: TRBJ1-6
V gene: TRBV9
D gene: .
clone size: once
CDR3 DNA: TGTGCCAGCAGCGTAGGTCTCTATAATTCACCCCTCCACTTT
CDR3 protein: CASSVGLYNSPLHF

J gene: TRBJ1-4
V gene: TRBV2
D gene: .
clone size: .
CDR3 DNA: TGTGCCAGCACGGGCAGGGAGGGGTCAACTAATGAAAAACTGTTTTTT
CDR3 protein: CASTGREGSTNEKLFF

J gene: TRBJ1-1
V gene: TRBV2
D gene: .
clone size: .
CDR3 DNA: TGTGCCAGCAGTGAGAGGACTGAAGCTTTCTTT
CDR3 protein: CASSERTEAFF

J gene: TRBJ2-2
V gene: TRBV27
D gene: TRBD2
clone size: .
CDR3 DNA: TGTGCCAGCAGGCCCCATTCTAGCGGGTCGAACACCGGGGAGCTGTTTTTT
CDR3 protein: CASRPHSSGSNTGELFF

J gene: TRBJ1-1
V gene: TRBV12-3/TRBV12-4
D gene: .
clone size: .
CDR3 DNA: TGTGCCAGCAGTGCGAAAATTAGAGCTTTCTTT
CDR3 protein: CASSAKIRAFF

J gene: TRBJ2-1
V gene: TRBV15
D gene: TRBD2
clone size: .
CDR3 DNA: TGTGCCACCAGCAGGGACTGGGGACGAATGGGACTAGCCCCCGGCTCCTACAATGAGCAGTTCTTC
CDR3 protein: CATSRDWGRMGLAPGSYNEQFF

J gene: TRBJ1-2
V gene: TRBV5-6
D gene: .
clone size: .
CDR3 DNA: TGTGCCAGCAGCTTGGTACAGGCCTATGGCTACACCTTC
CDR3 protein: CASSLVQAYGYTF

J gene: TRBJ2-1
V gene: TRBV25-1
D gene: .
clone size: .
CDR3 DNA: TGTGCCACCCGACCGAGAAACTCCTACAATGAGCAGTTCTTC
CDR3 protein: CATRPRNSYNEQFF

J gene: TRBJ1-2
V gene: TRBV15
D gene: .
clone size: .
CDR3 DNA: TGTGCCACCAGCAGTTTCCAGGGACCCTATGGCTACACCTTC
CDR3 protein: CATSSFQGPYGYTF

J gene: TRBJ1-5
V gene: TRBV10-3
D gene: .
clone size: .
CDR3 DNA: TGTGCCATCAGTGAGTCCCCTTCGGGCAGGGATTCCAATCAGCCCCAGCATTTT
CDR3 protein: CAISESPSGRDSNQPQHF

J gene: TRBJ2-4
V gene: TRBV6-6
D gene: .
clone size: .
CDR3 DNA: TGTGCCAGCAGTTACTGGGGGAACCAAAACATTCAGTACTTC
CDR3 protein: CASSYWGNQNIQYF

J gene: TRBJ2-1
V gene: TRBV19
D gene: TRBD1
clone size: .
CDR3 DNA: TGTGCCAGTAGTTGGACAGGGGTATGGAATGAGCAGTTCTTC
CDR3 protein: CASSWTGVWNEQFF

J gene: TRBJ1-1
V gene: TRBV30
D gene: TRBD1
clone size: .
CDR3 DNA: TGTGCCTGGACCCAGGGACAGGGAGACACTGAAGCTTTCTTT
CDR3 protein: CAWTQGQGDTEAFF

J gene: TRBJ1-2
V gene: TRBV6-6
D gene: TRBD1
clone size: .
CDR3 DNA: TGTGCCAGCAGTCTACAGGGGCCCATGGGCTACACCTTC
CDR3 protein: CASSLQGPMGYTF

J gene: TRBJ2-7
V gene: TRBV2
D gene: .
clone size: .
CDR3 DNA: TGTGCCAGCAGCCAAGGGGAAGGGTCCGAGCAGTACTTC
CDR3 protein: CASSQGEGSEQYF

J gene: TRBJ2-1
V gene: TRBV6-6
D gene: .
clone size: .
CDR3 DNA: TGTGCCAGCAGTTACGGGGCCAGCTACAATGAGCAGTTCTTC
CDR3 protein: CASSYGASYNEQFF

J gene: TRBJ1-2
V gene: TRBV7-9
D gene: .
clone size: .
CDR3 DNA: TGTGCCAGCAGCTTGATGGAGGTGGGAGGCTATGGCTACACCTTC
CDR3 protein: CASSLMEVGGYGYTF

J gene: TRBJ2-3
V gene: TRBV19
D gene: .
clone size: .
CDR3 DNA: TGTGCCAGTAAGATTGGGGGGGGCCCGGGAGATACGCAGTATTTT
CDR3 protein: CASKIGGGPGDTQYF

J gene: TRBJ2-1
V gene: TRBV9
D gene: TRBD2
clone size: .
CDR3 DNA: TGTGCCAGCAGTACCGGGACTAGCGGGGGGGCGTATGAGCAGTTCTTC
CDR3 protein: CASSTGTSGGAYEQFF

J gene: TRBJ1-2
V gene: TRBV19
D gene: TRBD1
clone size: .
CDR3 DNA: TGTGCCAGTAGTGCGAACAGGGGGCACTATGGCTACACCTTC
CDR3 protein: CASSANRGHYGYTF

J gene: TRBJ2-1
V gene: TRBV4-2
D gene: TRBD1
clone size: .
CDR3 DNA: TGTGCCAGCAGCCAGGCAAGACAGGGACACAATGAGCAGTTCTTC
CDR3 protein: CASSQARQGHNEQFF

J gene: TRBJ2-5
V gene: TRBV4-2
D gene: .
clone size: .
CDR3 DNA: TGTGCCAGCAGCCAAGAAACCAGCCAAGAGACCCAGTACTTC
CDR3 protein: CASSQETSQETQYF

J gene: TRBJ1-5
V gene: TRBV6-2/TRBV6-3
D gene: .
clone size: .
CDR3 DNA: TGTGCCAGCAGTTCCGACCTAACTATCAATCAGCCCCAGCATTTT
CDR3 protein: CASSSDLTINQPQHF

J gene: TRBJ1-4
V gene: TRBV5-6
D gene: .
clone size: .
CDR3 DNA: TGTGCCAGCAGCTTGGAGGCCTCGGGTTTGTGGGGTGAAAAACTGTTTTTT
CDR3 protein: CASSLEASGLWGEKLFF

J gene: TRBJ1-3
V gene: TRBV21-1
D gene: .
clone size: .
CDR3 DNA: TGTGCCAGCAGCAAACAGCGATACAGGGGCCACTCTGGAAACACCATATATTTT
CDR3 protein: CASSKQRYRGHSGNTIYF

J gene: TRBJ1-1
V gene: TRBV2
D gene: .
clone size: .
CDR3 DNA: TGTGCCAGCAGTGTCGACGGTTACACTGAAGCTTTCTTT
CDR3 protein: CASSVDGYTEAFF

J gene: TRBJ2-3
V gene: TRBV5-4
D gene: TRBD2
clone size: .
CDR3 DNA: TGTGCCAGCACCCCTAGCGGGAGTAAAGATACGCAGTATTTT
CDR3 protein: CASTPSGSKDTQYF

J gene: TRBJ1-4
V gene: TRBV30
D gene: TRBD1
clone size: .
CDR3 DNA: TGTGCCTGCCGGGACAGGGGGTCTGAAAAACTGTTTTTT
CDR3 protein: CACRDRGSEKLFF

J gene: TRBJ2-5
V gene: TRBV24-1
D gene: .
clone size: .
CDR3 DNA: TGTGCCACCAGTGACAGGGGAGAGGCCTTTCAACAAGAGACCCAGTACTTC
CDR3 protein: CATSDRGEAFQQETQYF

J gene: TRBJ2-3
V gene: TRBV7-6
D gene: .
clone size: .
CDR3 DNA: TGTGCCAGCAGCTTCAACAGAAACACAGATACGCAGTATTTT
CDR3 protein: CASSFNRNTDTQYF

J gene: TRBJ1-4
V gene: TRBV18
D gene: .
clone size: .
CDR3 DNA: TGTGCCAGCTCACCACTCGGGAGCGATGAAAAACTGTTTTTT
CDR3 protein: CASSPLGSDEKLFF

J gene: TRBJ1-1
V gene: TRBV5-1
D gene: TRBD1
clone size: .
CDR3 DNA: TGCGCCAGCAGCACACGGGGACAGACCACTGAAGCTTTCTTT
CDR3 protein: CASSTRGQTTEAFF

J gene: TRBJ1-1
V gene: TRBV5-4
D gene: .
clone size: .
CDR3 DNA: TGTGCCAGCAGCTTGACCGCAGGCTTGAACACTGAAGCTTTCTTT
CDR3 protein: CASSLTAGLNTEAFF

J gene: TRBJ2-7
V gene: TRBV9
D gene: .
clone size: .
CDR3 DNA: TGTGCCAGCAGCGTAGGGTCCAGGAATTCCTACGAGCAGTACTTC
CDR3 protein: CASSVGSRNSYEQYF

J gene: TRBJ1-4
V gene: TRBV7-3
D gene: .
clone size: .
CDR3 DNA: TGTGCCAGTACCGGGACACCTAATGAAAAACTGTTTTTT
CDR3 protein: CASTGTPNEKLFF

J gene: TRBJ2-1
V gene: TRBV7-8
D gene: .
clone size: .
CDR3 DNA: TGTGCCAGCGGACCTCGGCGAGTCAATGAGCAGTTCTTC
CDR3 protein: CASGPRRVNEQFF

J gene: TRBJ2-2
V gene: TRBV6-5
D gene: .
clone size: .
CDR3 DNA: TGTGCCAGCCGGCCGGCCTTCCCACGCACCGGGGAGCTGTTTTTT
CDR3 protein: CASRPAFPRTGELFF

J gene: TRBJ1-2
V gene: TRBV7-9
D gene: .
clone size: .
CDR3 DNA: TGTGCCAGCAGCTTATCCAGATCTAGTTATGGCTACACCTTC
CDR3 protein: CASSLSRSSYGYTF

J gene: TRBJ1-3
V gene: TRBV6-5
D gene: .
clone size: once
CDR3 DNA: TGTGCCAGCAGCCAGGCACTCTCTGGAAACACCATATATTTT
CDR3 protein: CASSQALSGNTIYF

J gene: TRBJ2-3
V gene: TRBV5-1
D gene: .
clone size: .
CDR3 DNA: TGCGCCAGCAGCTTTTGGGGGCGAGATACGCAGTATTTT
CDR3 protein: CASSFWGRDTQYF